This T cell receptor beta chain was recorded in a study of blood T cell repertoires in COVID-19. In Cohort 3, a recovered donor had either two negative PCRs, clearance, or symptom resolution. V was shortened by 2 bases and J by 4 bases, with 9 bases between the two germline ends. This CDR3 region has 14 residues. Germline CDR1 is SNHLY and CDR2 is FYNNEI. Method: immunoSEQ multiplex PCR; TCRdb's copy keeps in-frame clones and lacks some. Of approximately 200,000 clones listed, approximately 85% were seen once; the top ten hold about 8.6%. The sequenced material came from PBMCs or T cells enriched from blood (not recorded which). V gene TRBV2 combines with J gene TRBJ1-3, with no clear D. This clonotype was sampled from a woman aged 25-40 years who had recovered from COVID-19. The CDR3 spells CASSEPGPGNTIYF. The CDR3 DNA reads TGTGCCAGCAGTGAACCGGGTCCCGGAAACACCATATATTTT.